Given below is one T cell receptor beta chain in context. This clone was picked up a small number of times. The specificity of this receptor is unknown. Base qualities are not recorded, but no much larger clone differs from it by a single base. These data come from a study of blood T cell repertoires in COVID-19 (dated by TCRdb to about 2020). Concerning the study at large: The collaborator samples originated in the United States, Italy and Spain and spanned the acute and convalescent phases of COVID-19. The prospective study material was composed of cDNA or gDNA derived from T cells, B-cell-depleted T cells, or PBMCs. Deeply sampled blood TCRbeta repertoires from subjects exposed to, actively infected with, or recovered from COVID-19 were included in the dataset. The repertoires were made available in a free public database intended to serve as a resource for research on the immune response to SARS-CoV-2. The samples were drawn from two sources: the first 160 participants of the ongoing ImmuneRACE study, and 1,000 to 1,500 subjects contributed by 6 global collaborators. Sample metadata almost always included a de-identified subject ID, COVID-19 status, age in years and sex. HLA class I and class II types, where available, came from metadata supplied by the sample provider rather than from assay-based typing.

TCRbeta CDR3 regions were amplified from genomic DNA using the immunoSEQ Assay, a bias-controlled multiplex PCR. Regarding the original processing steps: The number of nucleated cells in each sample was estimated by amplification of reference gene primers within the assay. To quantify the absolute abundance of each unique TCRbeta CDR3 rearrangement, sequence reads were collapsed and filtered. For each sample, productive Simpson clonality was calculated as the square root of Simpson's diversity index across productive rearrangements. TCRdb re-hosts the immuneACCESS table, in-frame sequences only. Its copies lack some clones; in the studies checked, an unresolved V gene accounts for under half of them, and the cause for the rest is not known. V and J calls and clone size are given by that table; D and trimming were obtained from the DNA. The sample table contains under 45,000 clones; only one count was recorded for about 85% of them. The ten largest clones capture around 45% of the sample.

On the study overall, not on this receptor specifically: The quantity of clinical and demographic metadata differed by source and by participant and was supplied without curation.

Each collaborating institution followed its own protocols to collect whole blood in K2EDTA tubes. For TCRbeta analysis, collaborator samples were shipped as frozen whole blood, as isolated PBMCs, or as DNA extracted from either sample type. CDR1 and CDR2, looked up from the germline V gene, are KGHDR and SFDVKD. The CDR3, cysteine through phenylalanine, is 14 amino acids long. The read is trimmed to its CDR3 DNA, 42 bases read in frame from base 1. V has 4 bases trimmed and J has 2 bases trimmed; junction bases matching no gene number 3. The TCR comes from a man in his 60s with active or convalescent COVID-19. The V and J segments used are TRBV24-1 and TRBJ1-2; TRBD1 fits 7 bases in the junction. Input material: peripheral blood. The CDR3 here reads CATSDLTGNYGYTF. The sequence in DNA is TGTGCCACCAGTGACCTGACAGGGAACTATGGCTACACCTTC.